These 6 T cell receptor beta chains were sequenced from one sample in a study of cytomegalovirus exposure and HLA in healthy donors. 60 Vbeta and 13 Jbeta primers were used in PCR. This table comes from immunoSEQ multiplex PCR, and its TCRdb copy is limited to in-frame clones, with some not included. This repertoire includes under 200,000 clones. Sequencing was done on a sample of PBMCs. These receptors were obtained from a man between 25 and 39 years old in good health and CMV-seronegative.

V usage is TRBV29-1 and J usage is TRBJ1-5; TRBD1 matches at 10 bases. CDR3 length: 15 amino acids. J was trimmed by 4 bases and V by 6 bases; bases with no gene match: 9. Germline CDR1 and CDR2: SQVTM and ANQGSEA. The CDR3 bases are TGCAGCGTGGCCATGACAGGGGGCGGAAATCAGCCCCAGCATTTT. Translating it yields CSVAMTGGGNQPQHF. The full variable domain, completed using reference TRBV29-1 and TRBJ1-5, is SAVISQKPSRDICQRGTSLTIQCQVDSQVTMMFWYRQQPGQSLTLIATANQGSEATYESGFVIDKFPISRPNLTFSTLTVSNMSPEDSSIYLCSVAMTGGGNQPQHFGDGTRLSIL.

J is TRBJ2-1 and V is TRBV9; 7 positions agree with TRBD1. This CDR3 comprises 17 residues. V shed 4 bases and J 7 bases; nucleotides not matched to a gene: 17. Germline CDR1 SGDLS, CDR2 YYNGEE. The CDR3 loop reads CASSPSPSPGQSNEQFF. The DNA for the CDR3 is TGTGCCAGCAGCCCCAGCCCCTCGCCGGGACAGTCTAATGAGCAGTTCTTC.

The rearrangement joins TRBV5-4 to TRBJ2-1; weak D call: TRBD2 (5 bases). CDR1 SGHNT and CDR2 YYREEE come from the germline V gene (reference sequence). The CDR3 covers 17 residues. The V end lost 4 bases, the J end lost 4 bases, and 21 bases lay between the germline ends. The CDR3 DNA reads TGTGCCAGCAGCAAAACAGCCAGCGGAAACCTTTACAATGAGCAGTTCTTC. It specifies CASSKTASGNLYNEQFF. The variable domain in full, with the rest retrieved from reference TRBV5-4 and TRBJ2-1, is ETGVTQSPTHLIKTRGQQVTLRCSSQSGHNTVSWYQQALGQGPQFIFQYYREEENGRGNFPPRFSGLQFPNYSSELNVNALELDDSALYLCASSKTASGNLYNEQFFGPGTRLTVL.

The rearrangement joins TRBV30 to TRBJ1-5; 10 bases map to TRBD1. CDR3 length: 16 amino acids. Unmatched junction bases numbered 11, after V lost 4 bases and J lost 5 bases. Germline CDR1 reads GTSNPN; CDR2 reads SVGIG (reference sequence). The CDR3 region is CAWTRTGTGVDQPQHF. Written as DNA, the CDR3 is TGTGCCTGGACCCGAACCGGGACAGGGGTGGATCAGCCCCAGCATTTT.

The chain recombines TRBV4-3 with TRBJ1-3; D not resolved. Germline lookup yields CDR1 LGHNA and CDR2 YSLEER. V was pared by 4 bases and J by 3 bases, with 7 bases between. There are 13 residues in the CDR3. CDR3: CASSPGFGNTIYF. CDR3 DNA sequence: TGCGCCAGCAGCCCGGGGTTTGGAAACACCATATATTTT.

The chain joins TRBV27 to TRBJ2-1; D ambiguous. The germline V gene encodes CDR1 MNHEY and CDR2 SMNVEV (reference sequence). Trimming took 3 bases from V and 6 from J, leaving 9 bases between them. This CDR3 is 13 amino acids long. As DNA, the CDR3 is TGTGCCAGCAGTTTCGAGGTCCGCAATGAGCAGTTCTTC. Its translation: CASSFEVRNEQFF.